Following are 6 T cell receptor beta chains from one sample sequenced in a study of blood T cell repertoires in COVID-19. Libraries were prepared by immunoSEQ multiplex PCR; TCRdb keeps only in-frame clonotypes and omits some of them. The table has hundreds of thousands of clones, about four fifths seen once. The source material was peripheral blood. The receptors derive from an elderly man with acute or convalescent COVID-19.

The chain uses TRBV5-4 and TRBJ2-2, with 8 nucleotides matching TRBD2. CDR3 length: 16 residues. Per germline, CDR1 SGHNT and CDR2 YYREEE (reference sequence). J was trimmed by 0 bases and V by 5 bases; bases with no gene match: 6. The CDR3 DNA reads TGTGCCAGCAGGCCCGGGGGGGGAACGAACACCGGGGAGCTGTTTTTT. It yields the protein CASRPGGGTNTGELFF.

The CDR3 loop reads CASSLKGAGEQYF. CDR3 DNA sequence: TGTGCCAGCAGTTTGAAGGGGGCCGGCGAGCAGTACTTC. J is TRBJ2-7 and V is TRBV12-3 or TRBV12-4, with TRBD1 matching over 7 bases. The CDR3 has 13 amino acids. Trimming removed 3 bases from V and 6 bases from J; junction bases left unmatched: 5.

The chain couples TRBV19 to TRBJ2-5, with 9 bases aligning to TRBD1. The length of the CDR3 is 14 residues. Germline V gene lookup returns CDR1 LNHDA and CDR2 SQIVND (reference sequence). V shed 3 bases and J 5 bases; nucleotides not matched to a gene: 4. The chain's CDR3 is CASSMDRGWETQYF. CDR3 nucleotides: TGTGCCAGTAGTATGGACAGGGGTTGGGAGACCCAGTACTTC. The complete variable domain, with remaining parts taken from reference TRBV19 and TRBJ2-5, reads DGGITQSPKYLFRKEGQNVTLSCEQNLNHDAMYWYRQDPGQGLRLIYYSQIVNDFQKGDIAEGYSVSREKKESFPLTVTSAQKNPTAFYLCASSMDRGWETQYFGPGTRLLVL.

This chain links TRBV5-6 with TRBJ2-6; 7 nucleotides match TRBD1. The V segment lost 4 bases and the J segment 2 bases; nucleotides outside the gene matches: 6. The germline V gene encodes CDR1 SGHDT and CDR2 YYEEEE. CDR3 length: 16 amino acids. CDR3 sequence reads: CASSQTGSAGANVLTF. In DNA form, the CDR3 reads TGTGCCAGCAGCCAGACAGGGAGCGCTGGGGCCAACGTCCTGACTTTC.

This clone was seen a few times. This chain links TRBV28 with TRBJ2-7; D may be TRBD2 (6 bases). The CDR3 length is 15 residues. The germline CDR1 and CDR2 sequences are MDHEN and SYDVKM. Trimming shortened V by 8 bases and J by 0 bases, and 17 bases separated the two germline ends. CDR3 bases: TGTGCCAGCGCGGTCGGGGGTGGGGGCTCCTACGAGCAGTACTTC. Encoded protein: CASAVGGGGSYEQYF.

The V gene is TRBV11-3, the J gene TRBJ2-2, with TRBD1 matching over 9 bases. J was trimmed by 4 bases and V by 5 bases; bases with no gene match: 5. CDR1 is SGHNT, CDR2 YENEEA, per germline. This CDR3 comprises 15 residues. The CDR3 loop reads CASSPGQGSTGELFF. DNA for the CDR3: TGTGCCAGCAGCCCGGGACAGGGTAGCACCGGGGAGCTGTTTTTT.